This T cell receptor (beta chain) emerged from a study of OX40 agonist ivuxolimab in advanced cancers. Overall study findings and caveats: With doses of 0.1 to 3.0 mg/kg, CD4+ and CD8+ blood T cells had undergone clonal expansion by week 6. Fewer expanded clones were found on average in CD4+ than in CD8+ T cells.

This CDR3 has 15 residues. Losses at the gene ends were 1 base for V and 6 bases for J; bases not matched to a gene: 6. The germline V gene has CDR1 LGHNA and CDR2 YSLEER. Of note for this clone: Its antigen is undetermined.

Some clones are missing from TCRdb's copy, which holds only in-frame ones; the method was immunoSEQ multiplex PCR. The table has 45,000 to 55,000 clones, roughly 80% seen once. The specimen comprised CD4+ or CD8+ T cells sorted from blood, sampled in a trial of the OX40 agonist ivuxolimab. The receptor was isolated from an adult with an advanced solid tumor such as melanoma, head and neck, liver or kidney cancer. The chain carries TRBV4-3 and TRBJ2-1, with TRBD2 identical over 7 bases. The DNA for the CDR3 is TGCGCCAGCAGCCAAGGACTAGGGGAGGGCAATGAGCAGTTCTTC. Translation gives CASSQGLGEGNEQFF.